A selection of T cell receptor beta chains follows, all from one sample in a study of T-cell memory formation after mild COVID-19. Using its own MiXCR run on the 5' RACE reads, TCRdb lists one record per CDR3 protein. Of 120,000 to 150,000 distinct CDR3 sequences listed, about 6% are singletons. Sequencing used PBMCs or a T cell subset sorted from them (not recorded which). These TCRs come from an adult woman who had mild COVID-19 (a few samples of this study predate the infection). Cell type and time point are not known. The CDR3 runs from the conserved cysteine through the conserved F or W. D genes are given only for firm matches. Only part of the rows carry a size: once, few, many, or a class if the clone is expanded.

>-|-|TRBJ1-1|TRBV7-9
CASSFAGAEAFF
TGTGCCAGCAGCTTTGCAGGGGCTGAAGCTTTCTTT
>-|TRBD1|TRBJ2-4|TRBV20-1
CSAMDRDRAKNIQYF
TGCAGTGCTATGGACAGGGACCGAGCCAAAAACATTCAGTACTTC
>few|TRBD1|TRBJ2-2|TRBV12-3/TRBV12-4
CASSSGQGRTGELFF
TGTGCCAGCAGCTCTGGACAGGGAAGGACCGGGGAGCTGTTTTTT
>many|TRBD2|TRBJ2-7|TRBV29-1
CSVVRLAGGAGSHEQYF
TGCAGCGTTGTGCGGCTAGCGGGAGGTGCCGGCAGCCACGAGCAGTACTTC
>many|TRBD1|TRBJ2-5|TRBV7-8
CASSLTETGEATQYF
TGTGCCAGCAGCTTAACTGAGACAGGGGAGGCGACCCAGTACTTC
>many|-|TRBJ1-3|TRBV5-1
CASSVGPSGNTIYF
TGCGCCAGCAGTGTTGGGCCCTCTGGAAACACCATATATTTT
>many|TRBD2|TRBJ2-1|TRBV3-1
CASSQDPYGLAATF
TGTGCCAGCAGCCAAGACCCCTACGGACTAGCGGCGACCTTC
>many|TRBD2|TRBJ2-7|TRBV7-2
CASSPLAGSYEQYF
TGTGCCAGCAGCCCTCTAGCGGGATCCTACGAGCAGTACTTC
>many|TRBD1|TRBJ1-2|TRBV29-1
CSVEGTGPYGYTF
TGCAGCGTTGAAGGGACAGGGCCTTATGGCTACACCTTC
>-|TRBD2|TRBJ2-1|TRBV12-5
CASGLEGLAGEQFF
TGTGCTAGTGGTTTGGAGGGACTAGCTGGTGAGCAGTTCTTC
>few|TRBD1|TRBJ2-7|TRBV29-1
CSVGTGTVYEQYF
TGCAGCGTCGGGACAGGTACCGTCTACGAGCAGTACTTC
>many|TRBD1|TRBJ2-7|TRBV7-9
CASSLGKGTARTFSYEQYF
TGTGCCAGCAGCTTAGGAAAAGGGACAGCAAGAACCTTCTCCTACGAGCAGTACTTC
>many|TRBD1|TRBJ2-7|TRBV5-1
CASSSGTAYEQYF
TGCGCCAGCAGTTCCGGGACAGCCTACGAGCAGTACTTC
>many|-|TRBJ2-1|TRBV7-9
CASSLVWGASYNEQFF
TGTGCCAGCAGCTTGGTTTGGGGGGCGTCCTACAATGAGCAGTTCTTC
>many|-|TRBJ2-2|TRBV4-3
CASSREGFNGELFF
TGCGCCAGCAGCCGAGAGGGATTTAACGGGGAGCTGTTTTTT
>few|TRBD1|TRBJ2-2|TRBV7-8
CASSPTGKTGELFF
TGTGCCAGCAGCCCGACAGGGAAAACCGGGGAGCTGTTTTTT
>many|TRBD2|TRBJ2-1|TRBV7-9
CASSLSGTSNEQFF
TGTGCCAGCAGCTTATCCGGGACTAGTAATGAGCAGTTCTTC
>few|-|TRBJ1-1|TRBV7-3
CASSLNGQPNTEAFF
TGTGCCAGCAGCTTAAACGGACAGCCGAACACTGAAGCTTTCTTT
>-|-|TRBJ2-5|TRBV7-9
CASSLAEAAQETQYF
TGTGCCAGCAGCTTAGCGGAGGCAGCCCAAGAGACCCAGTACTTC
>many|-|TRBJ2-5|TRBV30
CAWMKLVQETQYF
TGTGCCTGGATGAAGTTGGTCCAAGAGACCCAGTACTTC
>many|-|TRBJ2-7|TRBV30
CAWNLAGDPSYEQYF
TGTGCCTGGAACCTAGCAGGGGACCCTTCCTACGAGCAGTACTTC
>many|-|TRBJ2-2|TRBV10-2
CASSEIGGRASNTGELFF
TGCGCCAGCAGTGAAATCGGCGGGCGGGCTTCGAACACCGGGGAGCTGTTTTTT
>many|TRBD2|TRBJ2-7|TRBV12-3/TRBV12-4
CASSLGTSGSYEQYF
TGTGCCAGCAGTTTAGGGACTAGCGGGAGCTACGAGCAGTACTTC
>-|-|TRBJ1-2|TRBV18
CASSPRGDYGYTF
TGTGCCAGCTCACCACGAGGGGATTATGGCTACACCTTC
>many|-|TRBJ1-6|TRBV7-9
CASSLRLLRDTNSPLHF
TGTGCCAGCAGCCTGAGGTTGCTGCGGGACACCAATTCACCCCTCCACTTT
>-|-|TRBJ1-2|TRBV27
CASSFRGAYGYTF
TGTGCCAGCAGTTTTAGGGGGGCCTATGGCTACACCTTC
>-|-|TRBJ1-5|TRBV7-2
CASSFKNWGDQPQHF
TGTGCCAGCAGCTTTAAGAACTGGGGGGATCAGCCCCAGCATTTT
>-|-|TRBJ1-1|TRBV15
CATSRDRGSRDTEAFF
TGTGCCACCAGCAGAGATCGAGGGTCTAGGGACACTGAAGCTTTCTTT
>many|TRBD2|TRBJ2-5|TRBV11-2
CASSTLGLAGQTQYF
TGTGCCAGCAGCACCTTGGGACTAGCCGGTCAGACCCAGTACTTC
>many|-|TRBJ2-1|TRBV7-2
CASSLDGTYNEQFF
TGTGCCAGCAGCTTAGACGGGACCTACAATGAGCAGTTCTTC
>many|-|TRBJ2-1|TRBV12-3/TRBV12-4
CASSFGRIIGNEQFF
TGTGCCAGCAGTTTCGGGCGGATCATCGGCAATGAGCAGTTCTTC
>few|-|TRBJ2-3|TRBV7-6
CASSPRVRFPYTDTQYF
TGTGCCAGCAGCCCTCGTGTCCGTTTCCCTTACACAGATACGCAGTATTTT
>many|TRBD1|TRBJ2-7|TRBV20-1
CSAEGGEWTGAYEQYF
TGCAGTGCTGAGGGAGGGGAGTGGACAGGGGCCTACGAGCAGTACTTC
>many|-|TRBJ2-1|TRBV5-1
CASTTDSSYNEQFF
TGCGCCAGCACCACGGACAGCTCCTACAATGAGCAGTTCTTC
>many|-|TRBJ2-6|TRBV10-3
CAITAPGANVLTF
TGTGCCATCACGGCCCCTGGGGCCAACGTCCTGACTTTC
>many|TRBD1|TRBJ2-2|TRBV7-8
CASSRGQAGELFF
TGTGCCAGCAGCAGGGGACAGGCTGGGGAGCTGTTTTTT
>-|-|TRBJ2-2|TRBV5-1
CASSPSYGNTGELFF
TGCGCCAGCAGCCCTTCTTACGGGAACACCGGGGAGCTGTTTTTT
>many|-|TRBJ2-7|TRBV9
CASSVGGGNSYEQYF
TGTGCCAGCAGCGTAGGTGGCGGGAACTCCTACGAGCAGTACTTC
>-|TRBD1|TRBJ2-4|TRBV7-8
CASSHYLTGRTLAKNIQYF
TGTGCCAGCAGCCATTATCTGACAGGGCGAACTCTAGCCAAAAACATTCAGTACTTC
>-|-|TRBJ2-3|TRBV28
CASSISGRALTDTQYF
TGTGCCAGCAGTATTAGCGGCAGGGCCTTGACAGATACGCAGTATTTT
>many|-|TRBJ1-6|TRBV14
CASSQDRIGNSPLHF
TGTGCCAGCAGCCAAGATCGTATCGGTAATTCACCCCTCCACTTT
>few|-|TRBJ2-7|TRBV6-6
CASSDAGISYEQYF
TGTGCCAGCAGTGACGCGGGTATCTCCTACGAGCAGTACTTC
>few|-|TRBJ1-2|TRBV2
CASSEGLSGGYTF
TGTGCCAGCAGTGAAGGTTTAAGCGGTGGCTACACCTTC
>many|TRBD1|TRBJ1-5|TRBV12-3/TRBV12-4
CASSRDRGSNQPQHF
TGTGCCAGCAGTCGGGACAGGGGGAGCAATCAGCCCCAGCATTTT
>many|-|TRBJ1-4|TRBV5-1
CASSWTVREANEKLFF
TGCGCCAGCAGCTGGACAGTGCGCGAGGCTAATGAAAAACTGTTTTTT
>few|TRBD2|TRBJ2-1|TRBV5-5
CASSRTFGGDYNEQFF
TGTGCCAGCAGCAGGACCTTCGGGGGGGACTACAATGAGCAGTTCTTC
>many|TRBD1|TRBJ2-7|TRBV4-3
CASSQDTGQGAKEQYF
TGCGCCAGCAGCCAAGATACAGGACAGGGGGCTAAAGAGCAGTACTTC
>few|-|TRBJ1-2|TRBV12-3/TRBV12-4
CASSPRRRTTSYGYTF
TGTGCCAGCAGCCCGAGGAGGAGAACGACCAGCTATGGCTACACCTTC
>many|-|TRBJ2-7|TRBV4-2
CASSPAGGTNSYEQYF
TGTGCCAGCAGCCCCGCGGGCGGTACCAACTCCTACGAGCAGTACTTC
>-|-|TRBJ1-5|TRBV7-9
CASSLYFAGGNQPQHF
TGTGCCAGCAGCCTATACTTCGCAGGGGGCAATCAGCCCCAGCATTTT
>few|TRBD2|TRBJ2-7|TRBV12-3/TRBV12-4
CASSFLLTSGYTYF
TGTGCCAGCAGTTTCCTGCTGACTAGCGGTTATACGTACTTC
>-|-|TRBJ2-7|TRBV28
CATNEVSYEQYF
TGTGCCACCAATGAGGTCTCCTACGAGCAGTACTTC